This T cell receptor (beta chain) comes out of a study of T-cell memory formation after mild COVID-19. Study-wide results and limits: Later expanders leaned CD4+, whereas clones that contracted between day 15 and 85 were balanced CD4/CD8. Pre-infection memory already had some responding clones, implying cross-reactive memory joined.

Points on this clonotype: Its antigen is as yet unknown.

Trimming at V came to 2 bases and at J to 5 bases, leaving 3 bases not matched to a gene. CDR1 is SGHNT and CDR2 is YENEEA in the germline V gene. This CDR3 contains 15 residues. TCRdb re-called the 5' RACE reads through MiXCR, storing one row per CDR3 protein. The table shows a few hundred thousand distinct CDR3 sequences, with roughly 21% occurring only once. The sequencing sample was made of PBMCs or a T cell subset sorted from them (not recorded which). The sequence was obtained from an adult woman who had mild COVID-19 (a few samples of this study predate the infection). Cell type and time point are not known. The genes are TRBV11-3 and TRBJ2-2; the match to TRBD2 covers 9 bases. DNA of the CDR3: TGTGCCAGCAGCTTACTAGCGGGGTCGACCGGGGAGCTGTTTTTT. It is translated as CASSLLAGSTGELFF.